These 25 T cell receptor beta chains were all obtained from the same sample, sequenced in a study of cytomegalovirus exposure and HLA in healthy donors (dated by TCRdb to 2015 to 2018). Receptor amplification or capture employed the immunoSEQ multiplex PCR assay. For the multiplex PCR, a mixture combining 60 forward primers for TCR Vbeta segments and 13 reverse primers for TCR Jbeta segments was used. In TCRdb, the immuneACCESS table is reduced to in-frame sequences with V and J assigned. These tables do not hold every clone; where another copy was compared, an unresolved V gene accounts for under half, and the others remain unexplained. In all, the sample holds about 160,000 clones, and approximately 70% of those were seen once. Of the sample, roughly 6.6% is held by the ten largest clones. Sequenced material: PBMCs. The receptors were gathered from a man aged 35 to 55 in good health and CMV-seropositive.

The gene calls are TRBV5-6 and TRBJ1-5, with D perhaps TRBD1 (5 bases). This CDR3 contains 13 residues. V was shortened by 0 bases and J by 5 bases, with 6 bases between the two germline ends. CDR1 SGHDT and CDR2 YYEEEE come from the germline V gene. CDR3 DNA: TGTGCCAGCAGCTTGGGACAGTATCAGCCCCAGCATTTT. Protein sequence: CASSLGQYQPQHF.

As DNA, the CDR3 is TGTGCCAGCAGTGATCGTTTGGCAGGGGCCACAGATACGCAGTATTTT. It yields the protein CASSDRLAGATDTQYF. J is TRBJ2-3 and V is TRBV6-1; D may be TRBD1 (6 bases). In germline, CDR1 is MNHNS, CDR2 SASEGT. The V gene lost 3 bases and the J gene lost 2 bases, with 15 bases spanning the gap. CDR3 size: 16 residues.

J is TRBJ2-7 and V is TRBV6-4, with D possibly TRBD1 on 6 matching bases. The length of the CDR3 is 15 residues. The V gene's germline CDR1 is MRHNA and CDR2 SNTAGT. V was cut by 6 bases and J by 2 bases, with 17 bases left in between. The CDR3 protein is CASRFYRETPYEQYF. Written as DNA, the CDR3 is TGTGCCAGCAGATTTTACAGGGAAACCCCCTACGAGCAGTACTTC.

The V call is TRBV7-2, the J call TRBJ2-1; 8 bases align to TRBD1. CDR1 is SGHTA, CDR2 FQGNSA, per germline. After removal of 0 bases from V and 8 bases from J, the junction contained 6 bases not matched to a gene. The CDR3 totals 15 residues. CDR3: CASSLAGRGLDEQFF. CDR3 sequence (DNA): TGTGCCAGCAGCTTAGCGGGCAGGGGGCTCGATGAGCAGTTCTTC.

This clone was seen a few times. This sequence joins TRBV7-8 and TRBJ2-7, with D possibly matching TRBD1 (7 bases). This CDR3 region has 16 residues. Germline CDR1 reads SGHVS; CDR2 reads FQNEAQ. The V and J ends lost 5 bases and 1 base respectively, with 18 bases between them. The CDR3 loop reads CASSPRRSGGSYEQYF. The CDR3 coding sequence is TGTGCCAGCAGCCCGCGAAGATCAGGGGGGTCCTACGAGCAGTACTTC.

This clone was detected a few times. This rearrangement joins TRBV11-1 to TRBJ2-3; a weak D match, TRBD1 (5 bases). This CDR3 contains 15 residues. From germline, CDR1 is SGHAT and CDR2 FQDESV (reference sequence). Trimming left V 5 bases short and J 5 bases short, with 17 bases between. The CDR3 is CASSLTEVLQDTQYF. CDR3 nucleotides: TGTGCCAGCAGCCTGACAGAGGTCCTTCAAGATACGCAGTATTTT.

CDR3 in DNA: TGTGCCAGCAGTGGACCTAAGGAGCGGGGGGGTAGCAATGAGCAGTTCTTC. Protein sequence: CASSGPKERGGSNEQFF. The rearrangement uses TRBV25-1 and TRBJ2-1; 10 bases fit TRBD2. The V and J ends lost 4 bases and 6 bases, in that order; junction bases with no gene match: 12. The CDR3 length is 17 residues. The germline CDR1 and CDR2 sequences are MGHDK and SYGVNS.

The genes are TRBV15 and TRBJ2-3; 8 bases align to TRBD2. CDR1 is LNHNV and CDR2 is YYDKDF in the germline V gene (reference sequence). This CDR3 is 13 amino acids long. V gave up 7 bases and J gave up 1 base; unmatched junction bases: 1. In DNA, the CDR3 is TGTGCCACCACCGGGGGGGGCACAGATACGCAGTATTTT. Protein sequence: CATTGGGTDTQYF. Combining the CDR3 with reference TRBV15 and TRBJ2-3 gives the whole variable domain DAMVIQNPRYQVTQFGKPVTLSCSQTLNHNVMYWYQQKSSQAPKLLFHYYDKDFNNEADTPDNFQSRRPNTSFCFLDIRSPGLGDTAMYLCATTGGGTDTQYFGPGTRLTVL.

V gene TRBV27 combines with J gene TRBJ2-7, with 9 positions matching TRBD2. The CDR3 consists of 15 residues. The germline CDR1 and CDR2 sequences are MNHEY and SMNVEV (reference sequence). V lost 7 bases and J lost 0; bases outside the gene matches: 7. CDR3 loop: CASTVSGGLSYEQYF. CDR3 in DNA: TGTGCCAGCACCGTGAGCGGGGGGCTCTCCTACGAGCAGTACTTC.

The CDR3 loop is CARGGQGRAGELFF. CDR3 DNA sequence: TGTGCCAGGGGGGGGCAGGGGAGGGCGGGGGAGCTGTTTTTT. The gene calls are TRBV7-2 and TRBJ2-2; TRBD2 is a possible D gene (7 bases). The CDR3 extends over 14 amino acids. Germline CDR1 is SGHTA and CDR2 is FQGNSA. V gave up 9 bases and J gave up 8 bases, with 19 bases separating them.

Only a few counts were recorded for this clone. The chain combines TRBV6-5 with TRBJ1-2; D may be TRBD1 (6 bases). Germline V gene data show CDR1 as MNHEY and CDR2 as SVGAGI. V was shortened by 6 bases and J by 8 bases, with 22 bases between the two germline ends. The CDR3 totals 15 residues. CDR3 in DNA: TGTGCCAGCAGGCAAACCCGACAGGCCCCCGGGGGCTACACCTTC. Its protein is CASRQTRQAPGGYTF.

The table lists this clone with a few counts. This sequence joins TRBV14 and TRBJ1-1; tentative D call: TRBD1 (5 bases). Germline lookup yields CDR1 SGHDN and CDR2 FVKESK. This CDR3 is 13 amino acids long. The ends were cut back, 0 bases at V and 8 bases at J, with 10 bases in the middle. CDR3 bases: TGTGCCAGCAGCCAAGATTTGACAGCGGAAGCTTTCTTT. As protein: CASSQDLTAEAFF.

As for this clone: At the DNA level, this CDR3 is encoded by other sequences in the same sample as well. This chain joins TRBV4-3 and TRBJ1-2, with D possibly TRBD1 on 6 matching bases. Germline lookup yields CDR1 LGHNA and CDR2 YSLEER. With 4 bases removed from V and 7 bases from J, the gap between germline ends came to 25 bases. The CDR3 has 17 residues. The CDR3 here is CASSRVPLTGPGGGYTF. CDR3 nucleotide sequence: TGCGCCAGCAGCCGGGTGCCCTTGACAGGACCCGGAGGTGGCTACACCTTC.

V gene TRBV20-1 combines with J gene TRBJ2-7, with D possibly matching TRBD1 (5 bases). The CDR3 covers 11 residues. The V end lost 2 bases, the J end lost 7 bases, and 9 bases lay between the germline ends. Germline lookup yields CDR1 DFQATT and CDR2 SNEGSKA (reference sequence). This CDR3 is CSARSGSEQYF. The CDR3 coding sequence is TGCAGTGCTAGATCAGGGTCGGAGCAGTACTTC.

This clone was recorded a few times. The V call is TRBV6-1, the J call TRBJ1-5; 8 bases align to TRBD1. Germline V gives CDR1 MNHNS, CDR2 SASEGT. This CDR3 spans 15 amino acids. The V gene end was trimmed by 3 bases and the J gene end by 4 bases; junction bases not matched to a gene: 5. CDR3 residues: CASSDGDRRNQPQHF. CDR3 DNA: TGTGCCAGCAGTGATGGGGACAGGCGAAATCAGCCCCAGCATTTT.

Remarks on this clone: A junction end diverges from the germline sequence, so it may reflect a read error. V usage is TRBV10-3 and J usage is TRBJ1-2; D call uncertain. The V gene's germline CDR1 is ENHRY and CDR2 SYGVKD. This CDR3 has 16 residues. The CDR3 bases are TGTGCCACCAGTGAGTCAGTATCGGGTAGGAAGAATGGCTACACCTTC. It codes for CATSESVSGRKNGYTF.

V gene TRBV5-8 combines with J gene TRBJ1-3; the D is unclear. Trimming pared 1 base from V and 4 bases from J, leaving 12 bases between. The germline CDR1 and CDR2 sequences are SGHTS and YDEGEE. The CDR3 extends over 15 amino acids. For the CDR3, the DNA is TGTGCCAGCAGCTTGTATGGCAGGTCGGGAAACACCATATATTTT. It codes for CASSLYGRSGNTIYF.

In its sample, this clone was seen a few times. The chain carries TRBV2 and TRBJ2-2; D may be TRBD1 (5 bases). The CDR3 totals 15 residues. The germline V and J ends were trimmed by 2 bases and 2 bases, with 9 bases remaining between them. The V gene's germline CDR1 is SNHLY and CDR2 FYNNEI. As DNA, the CDR3 is TGTGCCAGCAGTGAAAAGGGGCAAAACACCGGGGAGCTGTTTTTT. It specifies CASSEKGQNTGELFF.

This clone showed up just a few times. The chain carries TRBV12-5 and TRBJ1-1, with D maybe TRBD1 (6 bases). V lost 0 bases to trimming and J lost 7 bases, with 12 bases between them. The CDR3 has 14 amino acids. Germline V CDR1 and CDR2: LGHNT, FRNRAP. CDR3 nucleotide sequence: TGTGCTAGTGGTTTGGTAGGGGGGGGTATTGAAGCTTTCTTT. It is translated as CASGLVGGGIEAFF.

This chain links TRBV5-1 with TRBJ1-5, with TRBD1 matching 7 bases. Per the germline V gene, CDR1 is SGHRS and CDR2 is YFSETQ. J gave up 3 bases and V 1 base, and 4 bases lay outside the gene matches. The CDR3 sequence is 15 residues long. The CDR3 here is CASSLTGDPNQPQHF. DNA of the CDR3: TGCGCCAGCAGCTTGACAGGGGATCCCAATCAGCCCCAGCATTTT. The full variable domain, completed using reference TRBV5-1 and TRBJ1-5, is KAGVTQTPRYLIKTRGQQVTLSCSPISGHRSVSWYQQTPGQGLQFLFEYFSETQRNKGNFPGRFSGRQFSNSRSEMNVSTLELGDSALYLCASSLTGDPNQPQHFGDGTRLSIL.

This chain joins TRBV6-5 and TRBJ2-7, with TRBD2 matching 8 bases. Per the germline V gene, CDR1 is MNHEY and CDR2 is SVGAGI. CDR3 length: 14 amino acids. V gave up 5 bases and J gave up 0 bases; unmatched junction bases: 3. Here the CDR3 DNA reads TGTGCCAGCAGTGGGCGGGGGGACTCCTACGAGCAGTACTTC. Protein sequence: CASSGRGDSYEQYF.

This clone occurred a few times. The J gene is TRBJ1-5, the V gene TRBV6-1, with TRBD1 identical over 10 bases. The junction had 7 bases not matched to a gene; V was cut back by 4 bases and J by 1 base. This CDR3 comprises 17 residues. Germline V gives CDR1 MNHNS, CDR2 SASEGT. The CDR3 DNA sequence: TGTGCCAGCAGTGCCGGCGACAGGGGGCCGAGCAATCAGCCCCAGCATTTT. It specifies CASSAGDRGPSNQPQHF.

The chain has TRBV11-3 and TRBJ2-5; 8 bases match TRBD1. The CDR3 extends over 15 amino acids. J lost 0 bases, V lost 5 bases, and 5 bases had no gene match. CDR1 and CDR2 (germline): SGHNT, YENEEA. CDR3 amino acids: CASSTSTGDQETQYF. CDR3 sequence (DNA): TGTGCCAGCAGCACCTCGACAGGGGACCAAGAGACCCAGTACTTC.

CDR3 nucleotide sequence: TGTGCCAGCAGCTCCCAGTTGGCTGATACGCAGTATTTT. It translates to CASSSQLADTQYF. The chain carries TRBV5-4 and TRBJ2-3; D is unresolved. The V gene lost 3 bases and the J gene lost 6 bases, with 11 bases spanning the gap. This CDR3 is 13 amino acids long. CDR1 and CDR2 from the germline V gene are SGHNT and YYREEE (reference sequence).

This chain links TRBV15 with TRBJ2-7; tentatively, D is TRBD2 (7 bases). The CDR3 has 15 amino acids. The germline CDR1 and CDR2 sequences are LNHNV and YYDKDF (reference sequence). The V gene lost 2 bases and the J gene lost 4 bases, with 15 bases spanning the gap. CDR3: CATSRRGGGRYEQYF. The CDR3 DNA follows: TGTGCCACCAGCAGACGTGGGGGGGGGCGGTACGAGCAGTACTTC. The full variable domain, completed using reference TRBV15 and TRBJ2-7, is DAMVIQNPRYQVTQFGKPVTLSCSQTLNHNVMYWYQQKSSQAPKLLFHYYDKDFNNEADTPDNFQSRRPNTSFCFLDIRSPGLGDTAMYLCATSRRGGGRYEQYFGPGTRLTVT.